The 13 T cell receptor beta chains in this list originate from one sample, sequenced in a study of CD8+ T cells in alopecia areata. Investigators isolated RNA and reverse transcribed it into cDNA to act as the sequencing template. TCRdb's copy holds only in-frame clones and misses some; the assay was immunoSEQ multiplex PCR. The table lists 100,000 to 130,000 clones, under 65% of them singletons. The sample was NKG2D-low CD8+ T cells sorted from blood. These receptors came from a human donor with alopecia areata.

The genes are TRBV2 and TRBJ2-5; weak D call: TRBD2 (6 bases). V dropped 3 bases and J dropped 1 base, with 6 bases sitting between them. Germline CDR1 and CDR2: SNHLY and FYNNEI. The CDR3 is 13 amino acids. CDR3 loop: CASSDGGQETQYF. CDR3 coding DNA: TGTGCCAGCAGTGACGGGGGCCAAGAGACCCAGTACTTC.

V gene TRBV4-2 combines with J gene TRBJ1-2; D is ambiguous. The CDR3 runs to 14 residues. From germline, CDR1 is LGHNA and CDR2 YNFKEQ. Trimming took off 4 bases at V and 3 bases at J, with 12 bases between the two ends. The CDR3: CASSPDGEHYGYTF. CDR3 sequence (DNA): TGTGCCAGCAGCCCTGACGGTGAACACTATGGCTACACCTTC.

This sequence joins TRBV27 and TRBJ2-3; D is perhaps TRBD1 or TRBD2 (5 bases each). The V end was cut by 3 bases, the J end by 3 bases, with 13 bases between. CDR1 is MNHEY and CDR2 is SMNVEV in the germline V gene (reference sequence). The CDR3 totals 15 residues. The DNA of the CDR3 is TGTGCCAGCAGTTTGGCAGGGAGTAGGACAGATACGCAGTATTTT. Translation: CASSLAGSRTDTQYF.

This clone was picked up one time. As DNA, the CDR3 is TGCAGCGTTAGGACAGGGGGCGCAGAACTGTTTTTT. It specifies CSVRTGGAELFF. The rearrangement uses TRBV29-1 and TRBJ1-4; TRBD1 matches at 11 bases. The ends lost 5 bases at V and 12 bases at J; junction bases unmatched: 5. This CDR3 comprises 12 residues. CDR1 is SQVTM and CDR2 is ANQGSEA in the germline V gene.

This chain uses TRBV5-4 with TRBJ2-3; no clear D. Germline V CDR1 and CDR2: SGHNT, YYREEE (reference sequence). The CDR3 spans 12 residues. The germline V and J ends were trimmed by 0 bases and 6 bases, with 5 bases remaining between them. CDR3 amino acids: CASSLVGDTQYF. The CDR3 DNA reads as TGTGCCAGCAGCTTGGTAGGGGATACGCAGTATTTT.

The chain recombines TRBV7-9 with TRBJ1-1, with TRBD1 matching over 10 bases. Germline CDR1 reads SEHNR; CDR2 reads FQNEAQ (reference sequence). This CDR3 comprises 15 residues. V trimming: 4 bases; J trimming: 1 base; junction bases outside the gene matches: 3. The CDR3 coding sequence is TGTGCCAGCAGCTCCAGACAGGGGGCGAACACTGAAGCTTTCTTT. Protein: CASSSRQGANTEAFF. Variable domain in full (rest from reference TRBV7-9 and TRBJ1-1): DTGVSQNPRHKITKRGQNVTFRCDPISEHNRLYWYRQTLGQGPEFLTYFQNEAQLEKSRLLSDRFSAERPKGSFSTLEIQRTEQGDSAMYLCASSSRQGANTEAFFGQGTRLTVV.

This chain links TRBV27 with TRBJ1-5, with D unclear. This CDR3 is built from 15 residues. V was cut by 0 bases and J by 7 bases, with 13 bases left in between. The V gene's germline CDR1 is MNHEY and CDR2 SMNVEV (reference sequence). The CDR3 here is CASSLSRDIEQPQHF. The CDR3 DNA reads as TGTGCCAGCAGTTTATCCCGAGACATCGAGCAGCCCCAGCATTTT.

The chain joins TRBV13 to TRBJ2-3; 15 bases match TRBD2. The CDR3 totals 17 residues. In germline, CDR1 is PRHDT, CDR2 FYEKMQ (reference sequence). The junction had 6 bases not matched to a gene; V was cut back by 4 bases and J by 4 bases. The DNA of the CDR3 is TGTGCCAGCAGCTCAGGACTAGCGGGAGGGTCCCCAGATACGCAGTATTTT. Amino acid sequence: CASSSGLAGGSPDTQYF.

The rearrangement uses TRBV4-1 and TRBJ2-5; D uncertain. Germline CDR1 MGHRA, CDR2 YSYEKL. The CDR3 is 14 amino acids. V was pared by 0 bases and J by 4 bases, with 9 bases between. This CDR3 is CASSQDRSGETQYF. As DNA, the CDR3 is TGCGCCAGCAGCCAAGACAGGTCGGGAGAGACCCAGTACTTC.

In its sample, this clone was seen a few times. V and J are TRBV29-1 and TRBJ1-3; no clear D. The CDR3 covers 15 residues. CDR1 and CDR2 (germline): SQVTM, ANQGSEA. Trimming took 0 bases from V and 0 from J, leaving 9 bases between them. CDR3 protein: CSVEDTEVSGNTIYF. CDR3 nucleotide sequence: TGCAGCGTTGAAGATACAGAGGTCTCTGGAAACACCATATATTTT.

This clone was recorded once. The V gene is TRBV28, the J gene TRBJ2-3; 16 bases map to TRBD2. CDR1 and CDR2 from the germline V gene are MDHEN and SYDVKM. The ends lost 5 bases at V and 4 bases at J; junction bases unmatched: 9. This CDR3 is built from 18 residues. The CDR3 reads CASSTSPGLAGGPDTQYF. The CDR3 bases are TGTGCCAGCAGTACCTCTCCGGGACTAGCGGGAGGGCCAGATACGCAGTATTTT.

This clone has ten or more counts. The chain is built from TRBV19 and TRBJ2-2; possibly TRBD2 for D (6 bases). There are 15 residues in the CDR3. V was cut by 2 bases and J by 6 bases, with 13 bases left in between. The germline CDR1 and CDR2 sequences are LNHDA and SQIVND (reference sequence). The CDR3 nucleotides are TGTGCCAGTAGTATATTCGAGGGAGGAGCCGGGGAGCTGTTTTTT. The encoded protein is CASSIFEGGAGELFF.

This clone was counted between two and nine times. The V and J genes are TRBV29-1 and TRBJ1-1; TRBD1 is a possible D gene (6 bases). This CDR3 comprises 13 residues. V gave up 5 bases and J gave up 1 base, with 11 bases separating them. Per germline, CDR1 SQVTM and CDR2 ANQGSEA. DNA for the CDR3: TGCAGCGTTCCTATGGGGGCGAACACTGAAGCTTTCTTT. Amino acid sequence: CSVPMGANTEAFF.